This T cell receptor (beta chain) appears in the sequencing data of a study of blood T cell repertoires in COVID-19. Whole-study context: Acute-phase and convalescent COVID-19 samples originated in the United States, Italy and Spain. PBMCs, B-cell-depleted T cells, or T cells provided the cDNA or gDNA that made up the material.

The CDR3 covers 19 residues. The trim removed 1 base at V and 0 bases at J, leaving 4 bases unmatched. CDR1 is LNHDA and CDR2 is SQIVND in the germline V gene (reference sequence). Original handling: Reference gene primer amplification yielded estimated nucleated cell counts. Libraries were prepared by immunoSEQ multiplex PCR; TCRdb keeps only in-frame clonotypes and omits some of them. The DNA gave D and trimming, while V, J and clone size come from that table. Of around 100,000 clones listed, 85% to 90% are singletons. The chain couples TRBV19 to TRBJ2-1; 15 bases match TRBD2. This sequence originates from a human donor in a cohort sampled during active COVID-19. Sequenced: peripheral blood. The CDR3 coding sequence is TGTGCCAGTAGTATAGCCGGACTAGCGGGAGGGTCCTCCTACAATGAGCAGTTCTTC. It encodes CASSIAGLAGGSSYNEQFF.